This T cell receptor (beta chain) was obtained from a study of PD-1 blockade in mismatch repair-deficient tumors. The table came from immunoSEQ multiplex PCR; TCRdb's copy has only in-frame clones and leaves some out. The table has approximately 50,000 clones, roughly 80% seen once. PCR or immunohistochemistry showed mismatch repair deficiency in every enrolled patient. From germline, CDR1 is MNHNS and CDR2 SASEGT. V was cut by 5 bases and J by 1 base, with 14 bases left in between. The CDR3 length is 15 residues. The chain couples TRBV6-1 to TRBJ1-2; D ambiguous. The sequence was collected from an adult with mismatch repair-deficient cancer. Sequencing was performed on peripheral blood, taken 4 weeks after starting pembrolizumab. CDR3 in amino acids: CASSLTGTFNYGYTF. The CDR3 DNA sequence: TGTGCCAGCAGTTTAACGGGTACATTTAACTATGGCTACACCTTC.